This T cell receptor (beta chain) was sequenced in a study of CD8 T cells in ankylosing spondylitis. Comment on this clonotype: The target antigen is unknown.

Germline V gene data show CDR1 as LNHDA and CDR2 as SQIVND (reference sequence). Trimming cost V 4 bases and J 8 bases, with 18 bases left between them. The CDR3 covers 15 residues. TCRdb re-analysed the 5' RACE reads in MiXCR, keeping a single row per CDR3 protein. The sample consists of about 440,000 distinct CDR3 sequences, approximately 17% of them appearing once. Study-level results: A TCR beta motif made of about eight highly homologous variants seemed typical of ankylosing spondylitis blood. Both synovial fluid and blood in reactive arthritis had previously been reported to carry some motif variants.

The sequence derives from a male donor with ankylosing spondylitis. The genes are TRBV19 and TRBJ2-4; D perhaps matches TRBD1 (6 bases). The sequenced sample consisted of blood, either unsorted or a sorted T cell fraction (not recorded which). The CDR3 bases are TGTGCCAGTAGTAGATCAGGGGCTGGTGTTGACATTCAGTACTTC. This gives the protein CASSRSGAGVDIQYF.